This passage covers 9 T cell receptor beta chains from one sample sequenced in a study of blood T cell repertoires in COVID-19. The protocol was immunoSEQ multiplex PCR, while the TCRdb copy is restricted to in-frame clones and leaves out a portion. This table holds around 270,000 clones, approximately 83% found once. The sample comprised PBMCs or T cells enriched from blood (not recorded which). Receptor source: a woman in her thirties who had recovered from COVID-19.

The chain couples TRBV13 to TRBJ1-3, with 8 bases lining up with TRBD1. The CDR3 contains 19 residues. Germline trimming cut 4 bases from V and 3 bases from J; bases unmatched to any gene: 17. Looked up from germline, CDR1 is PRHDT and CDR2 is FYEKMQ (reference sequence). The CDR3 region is CASSSASSQTGALGNTIYF. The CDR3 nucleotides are TGTGCCAGCAGCTCGGCTTCCTCCCAGACAGGGGCGCTTGGAAACACCATATATTTT.

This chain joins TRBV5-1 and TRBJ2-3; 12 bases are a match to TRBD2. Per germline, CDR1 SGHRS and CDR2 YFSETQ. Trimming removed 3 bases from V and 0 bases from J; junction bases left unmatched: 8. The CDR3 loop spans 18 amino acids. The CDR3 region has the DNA TGCGCCAGCAGCTCCAATCTAGCGGGGGGGGTTAGCACAGATACGCAGTATTTT. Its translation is CASSSNLAGGVSTDTQYF. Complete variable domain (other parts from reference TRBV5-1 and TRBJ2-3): KAGVTQTPRYLIKTRGQQVTLSCSPISGHRSVSWYQQTPGQGLQFLFEYFSETQRNKGNFPGRFSGRQFSNSRSEMNVSTLELGDSALYLCASSSNLAGGVSTDTQYFGPGTRLTVL.

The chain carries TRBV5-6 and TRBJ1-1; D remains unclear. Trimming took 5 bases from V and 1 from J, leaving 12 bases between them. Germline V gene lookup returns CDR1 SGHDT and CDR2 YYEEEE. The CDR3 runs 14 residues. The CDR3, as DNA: TGTGCCAGCAGATTCATACAGAGGAACACTGAAGCTTTCTTT. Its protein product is CASRFIQRNTEAFF.

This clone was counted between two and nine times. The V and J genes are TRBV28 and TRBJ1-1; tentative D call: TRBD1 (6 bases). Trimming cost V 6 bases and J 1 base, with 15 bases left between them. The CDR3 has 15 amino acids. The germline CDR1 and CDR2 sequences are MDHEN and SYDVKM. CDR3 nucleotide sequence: TGTGCCAGCAGAATTACCGGGACAACGAACACTGAAGCTTTCTTT. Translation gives CASRITGTTNTEAFF.

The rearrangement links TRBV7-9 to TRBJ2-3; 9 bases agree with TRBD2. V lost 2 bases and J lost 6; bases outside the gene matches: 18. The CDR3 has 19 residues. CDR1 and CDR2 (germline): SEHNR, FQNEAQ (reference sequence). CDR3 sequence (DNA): TGTGCCAGCAGCTTATGGGACAGCTACATAGCGGGAGATCTGGATACGCAGTATTTT. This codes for CASSLWDSYIAGDLDTQYF.

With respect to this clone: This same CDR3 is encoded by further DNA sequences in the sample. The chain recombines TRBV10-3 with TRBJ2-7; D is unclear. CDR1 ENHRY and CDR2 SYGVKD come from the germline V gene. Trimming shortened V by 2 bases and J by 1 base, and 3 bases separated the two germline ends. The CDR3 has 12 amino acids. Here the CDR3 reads CAISELSYEQYF. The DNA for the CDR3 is TGTGCCATCAGTGAGCTTTCCTACGAGCAGTACTTC.

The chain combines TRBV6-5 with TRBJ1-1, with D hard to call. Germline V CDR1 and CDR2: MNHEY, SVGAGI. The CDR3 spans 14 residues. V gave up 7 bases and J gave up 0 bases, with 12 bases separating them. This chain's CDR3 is CASMKGGMNTEAFF. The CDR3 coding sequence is TGTGCCAGCATGAAGGGAGGGATGAACACTGAAGCTTTCTTT.

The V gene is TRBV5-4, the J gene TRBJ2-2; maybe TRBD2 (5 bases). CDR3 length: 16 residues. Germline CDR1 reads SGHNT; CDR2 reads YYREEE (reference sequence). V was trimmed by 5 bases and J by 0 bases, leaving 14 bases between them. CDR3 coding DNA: TGTGCCAGCAGTTCCCGAGAGGGCTCGAACACCGGGGAGCTGTTTTTT. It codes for CASSSREGSNTGELFF.

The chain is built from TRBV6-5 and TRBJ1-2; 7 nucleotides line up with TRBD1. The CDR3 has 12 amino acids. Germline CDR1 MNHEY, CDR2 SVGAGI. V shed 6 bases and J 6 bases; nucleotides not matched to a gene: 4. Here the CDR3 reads CASSLDRDGYTF. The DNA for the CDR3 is TGTGCCAGCAGCCTCGACAGGGATGGCTACACCTTC.